These 24 T cell receptor beta chains were all obtained from the same sample, sequenced in a study of blood T cells in healthy people across ages. Together with a sample-barcoded 5' primer, a J-beta primer mix was included in a second PCR lasting about 7 to 11 cycles. TCRdb called the 5' RACE reads again in MiXCR, with one record for every CDR3 protein. The top ten hold around 0.75% of the sample, which has around 1,000,000 distinct CDR3 sequences, 20% to 25% seen once. This same sample was also part of a study on T cells of mothers and their children.

The sample consisted of blood. Receptors were obtained from a girl aged 2 to 9 in good health.

This clonotype turned up a few times. This chain links TRBV10-1 with TRBJ2-1, with D uncertain. Trimming stripped 0 bases from V and 9 bases from J, with 9 bases between. The CDR3 totals 13 residues. CDR1 WNHNN and CDR2 SYGVQD come from the germline V gene (reference sequence). The DNA of the CDR3 is TGCGCCAGCAGTGAGTCAAATAGCCGTGAGCAGTTCTTC. Its protein product is CASSESNSREQFF.

This chain joins TRBV29-1 and TRBJ2-1; no clear D gene. The ends were cut back, 3 bases at V and 5 bases at J, with 5 bases in the middle. The CDR3 loop spans 11 amino acids. Germline-derived CDR1 and CDR2 are SQVTM and ANQGSEA. CDR3 DNA sequence: TGCAGCGTTGAGTTGGACAATGAGCAGTTCTTC. Protein product: CSVELDNEQFF.

This chain connects TRBV6-1 to TRBJ2-1, with D possibly TRBD2 on 6 matching bases. The CDR3 is 16 residues long. V was clipped by 5 bases and J by 3 bases, with 17 bases between them. Germline lookup yields CDR1 MNHNS and CDR2 SASEGT. The CDR3 loop reads CASSKRPYGSYNEQFF. DNA for the CDR3: TGTGCCAGCAGTAAGAGGCCTTACGGGAGCTACAATGAGCAGTTCTTC.

V and J are TRBV7-1 and TRBJ2-4, with D perhaps assigned TRBD1 or TRBD2 (5 bases each). TRBV7-1 is sorted into the ORF group, with uncertain function. V lost 7 bases and J lost 0, with 16 bases in between. This CDR3 comprises 16 residues. The CDR3 region is CASTSGQLLAKNIQYF. The CDR3 DNA is TGTGCCAGCACATCGGGGCAGTTACTAGCCAAAAACATTCAGTACTTC.

This clonotype was detected a few times. V is TRBV12-3 or TRBV12-4 and J is TRBJ1-4, with D unresolved. The ends were cut back, 6 bases at V and 6 bases at J, with 14 bases in the middle. CDR3 length: 14 amino acids. The CDR3 sequence is CASSPPSNHEKLFF. The CDR3 nucleotides are TGTGCCAGCAGCCCACCGTCTAACCATGAAAAACTGTTTTTT.

V gene TRBV24-1 combines with J gene TRBJ2-5; 8 bases fit TRBD1. The J call is doubtful: the DNA matches TRBJ2-7 better. Germline-derived CDR1 and CDR2 are KGHDR and SFDVKD. CDR3 length: 14 amino acids. In DNA form, the CDR3 reads TGTGCCACCAGTGACCCTAGGACAGGGTACGAGCAGTACTTC. Translated, it gives CATSDPRTGYEQYF.

This clonotype was seen only a few times. This rearrangement joins TRBV12-3 or TRBV12-4 to TRBJ2-7, with 10 bases lining up with TRBD2. The CDR3 extends over 14 amino acids. V was pared by 6 bases and J by 6 bases, with 8 bases of the junction left unmatched. DNA for the CDR3: TGTGCCAGCAGCGTCAGCGGGGGGGCCGCCGAGCAGTACTTC. Translation gives CASSVSGGAAEQYF.

This clonotype was seen more than once but under ten times. The rearrangement links TRBV7-8 to TRBJ1-4, with 8 bases fitting TRBD1. The V gene end was trimmed by 5 bases and the J gene end by 4 bases; junction bases not matched to a gene: 6. In germline, CDR1 is SGHVS, CDR2 FQNEAQ. The CDR3 totals 15 residues. The CDR3: CASSIGQGYNEKLFF. The CDR3 coding sequence is TGTGCCAGCAGCATAGGACAGGGATATAATGAAAAACTGTTTTTT.

The chain recombines TRBV2 with TRBJ2-2; D unresolved. CDR1 is SNHLY, CDR2 FYNNEI, per germline. The CDR3 is made up of 16 amino acids. Trimming left V 4 bases short and J 5 bases short, with 17 bases between. CDR3 amino acids: CASSVGLLTLTGELFF. The CDR3 nucleotides are TGTGCCAGCAGTGTGGGCCTCTTAACTTTAACCGGGGAGCTGTTTTTT.

This clonotype has a count of ten or more. The chain links TRBV20-1 to TRBJ2-5; 8 nucleotides line up with TRBD2. The CDR3 length is 19 residues. After removal of 1 base from V and 2 bases from J, the junction contained 18 bases not matched to a gene. CDR1 is DFQATT, CDR2 SNEGSKA, per germline (reference sequence). The CDR3 sequence is CSARGAWSSGLPRQETQYF. For the CDR3, the DNA is TGCAGTGCTAGAGGGGCTTGGTCTAGCGGGTTACCCCGTCAAGAGACCCAGTACTTC.

V and J are TRBV7-6 and TRBJ2-5; a weak D match, TRBD1 (6 bases). The ends were cut back, 5 bases at V and 3 bases at J, with 16 bases in the middle. Germline CDR1 and CDR2: SGHVS and FNYEAQ. The CDR3 sequence is 15 residues long. In nucleotides, the CDR3 is TGTGCCAGCAGCCCAACCGGGACACGCAAAGAGACCCAGTACTTC. Translation: CASSPTGTRKETQYF.

This clonotype was counted only a few times. J is TRBJ1-5 and V is TRBV2; possible D gene TRBD1, 5 bases. Germline V gene sequence: CDR1 SNHLY, CDR2 FYNNEI. Trimming shortened V by 6 bases and J by 6 bases, and 15 bases separated the two germline ends. The CDR3 loop spans 14 amino acids. DNA of the CDR3: TGTGCCAGCAGGGGGCAGGGCGTGAGTCAGCCCCAGCATTTT. Amino acids: CASRGQGVSQPQHF.

Only a few counts were recorded for this clonotype. The chain uses TRBV7-2 and TRBJ2-7; D unresolved. The CDR3 is made up of 14 amino acids. V shed 4 bases and J shed 0 bases, with 10 bases lying between them. Germline V gene sequence: CDR1 SGHTA, CDR2 FQGNSA. CDR3 bases: TGTGCCAGCAGCTCTCTCCCGCCCTCCTACGAGCAGTACTTC. Amino acid sequence: CASSSLPPSYEQYF.

J is TRBJ1-1 and V is TRBV7-9; no clear D. Trimming left V 2 bases short and J 5 bases short, with 12 bases between. The CDR3 covers 14 residues. CDR1 and CDR2 from the germline V gene are SEHNR and FQNEAQ (reference sequence). CDR3 amino acids: CASSLRSESTEAFF. The DNA of the CDR3 is TGTGCCAGCAGCTTAAGGTCAGAAAGTACTGAAGCTTTCTTT.

The chain is built from TRBV24-1 and TRBJ1-1; 8 positions agree with TRBD1. Per germline, CDR1 KGHDR and CDR2 SFDVKD. The CDR3 covers 16 residues. V was clipped by 4 bases and J by 5 bases; unmatched bases: 11. CDR3 DNA sequence: TGTGCCACCAGTGAGGCCCCCGGGACAGGATTGACTGAAGCTTTCTTT. Its translation: CATSEAPGTGLTEAFF.

This clonotype was counted between two and nine times. The V and J genes are TRBV12-3 or TRBV12-4 and TRBJ2-7; D perhaps matches TRBD2 (5 bases). Trimming removed 5 bases from V and 0 bases from J, with 20 bases in between. This CDR3 is built from 17 residues. CDR3 DNA sequence: TGTGCCAGCAGTATACCCTCTGGCGGGTGGACCTCCTACGAGCAGTACTTC. It specifies CASSIPSGGWTSYEQYF.

In regard to this clonotype: Germline and junction disagree at one end, which may indicate a read error. The genes are TRBV7-9 and TRBJ2-5, with D possibly matching TRBD1 (6 bases). CDR1 is SEHNR, CDR2 FQNEAQ, per germline (reference sequence). The CDR3 spans 16 residues. In nucleotides, the CDR3 is TGTGGCAGCAGCCACACACAGGGCGGGTACCAAGAGACCCAGTACTTC. Its translation: CGSSHTQGGYQETQYF. Full variable domain (missing parts from reference TRBV7-9 and TRBJ2-5): DTGVSQNPRHKITKRGQNVTFRCDPISEHNRLYWYRQTLGQGPEFLTYFQNEAQLEKSRLLSDRFSAERPKGSFSTLEIQRTEQGDSAMYLCGSSHTQGGYQETQYFGPGTRLLVL.

This clonotype showed up just a few times. This chain connects TRBV20-1 to TRBJ1-5, with 7 bases matching TRBD1. CDR3 length: 13 amino acids. Unmatched junction bases numbered 5, after V lost 4 bases and J lost 5 bases. Germline assignment: CDR1 DFQATT and CDR2 SNEGSKA (reference sequence). The CDR3 reads CSATKGGDQPQHF. CDR3 coding DNA: TGCAGTGCTACGAAAGGGGGCGATCAGCCCCAGCATTTT.

This clonotype was recorded a few times. This chain joins TRBV12-3 or TRBV12-4 and TRBJ1-1; D is ambiguous. The CDR3 contains 13 residues. Between the trimmed V and J ends, which lost 1 base and 3 bases, there was a span of 6 bases. In DNA, the CDR3 is TGTGCCAGCAGTTTAGGGTTGGACACTGAAGCTTTCTTT. It yields the protein CASSLGLDTEAFF.

This clonotype showed up just a few times. The CDR3 DNA reads TGTGCCAGCAGTCAGGATTTAGATACGCAGTATTTT. Translated: CASSQDLDTQYF. The chain employs TRBV12-3 or TRBV12-4 and TRBJ2-3; D is undetermined. This CDR3 is 12 amino acids long. Trimming took 5 bases from V and 5 from J, leaving 8 bases between them.

This clonotype came up a few times. V is TRBV7-9 and J is TRBJ1-5, with 7 bases lining up with TRBD1. Germline CDR1 SEHNR, CDR2 FQNEAQ (reference sequence). The trim removed 5 bases at V and 1 base at J, leaving 17 bases unmatched. CDR3 size: 19 residues. CDR3 region: CASSQGGRLGGESNQPQHF. As DNA, the CDR3 is TGTGCCAGCAGCCAGGGGGGGCGGCTCGGCGGGGAGAGCAATCAGCCCCAGCATTTT.

The rearrangement links TRBV7-9 to TRBJ2-1; maybe TRBD2 (6 bases). This CDR3 is 15 amino acids long. In germline, CDR1 is SEHNR, CDR2 FQNEAQ (reference sequence). The V end lost 8 bases, the J end lost 4 bases, and 18 bases lay between the germline ends. The CDR3 bases are TGTGCCAGCTCCTACGACTGGGGACTTTACAATGAGCAGTTCTTC. Its translation: CASSYDWGLYNEQFF.

Points on this clonotype: Compared with germline, one end of the junction differs, possibly owing to a read error. The gene calls are TRBV14 and TRBJ1-2; no firm D call. The germline CDR1 and CDR2 sequences are SGHDN and FVKESK. CDR3 length: 12 residues. The CDR3 DNA reads TGTGCCAGCAGCCAAGGCCTTCGGACGGAGGCTTTC. Its translation is CASSQGLRTEAF.

This chain uses TRBV20-1 with TRBJ2-3; D gene ambiguous. The V and J ends lost 0 bases and 2 bases respectively, with 12 bases between them. CDR1 and CDR2 from the germline V gene are DFQATT and SNEGSKA (reference sequence). The CDR3 is made up of 15 amino acids. CDR3 protein: CSAREFGRYTDTQYF. The DNA for the CDR3 is TGCAGTGCTAGAGAATTTGGGCGCTACACAGATACGCAGTATTTT.